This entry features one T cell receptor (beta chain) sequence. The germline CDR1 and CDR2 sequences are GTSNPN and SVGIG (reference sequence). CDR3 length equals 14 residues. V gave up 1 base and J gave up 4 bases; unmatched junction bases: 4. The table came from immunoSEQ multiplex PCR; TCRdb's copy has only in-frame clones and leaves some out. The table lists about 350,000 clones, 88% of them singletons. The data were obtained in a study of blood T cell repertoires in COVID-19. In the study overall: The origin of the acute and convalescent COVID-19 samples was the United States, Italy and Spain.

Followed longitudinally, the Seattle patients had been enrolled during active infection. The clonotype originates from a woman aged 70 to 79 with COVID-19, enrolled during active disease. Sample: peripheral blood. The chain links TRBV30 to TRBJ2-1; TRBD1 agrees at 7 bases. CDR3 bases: TGTGCCTGGAGTGGGGGACAGTTATACAATGAGCAGTTCTTC. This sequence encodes CAWSGGQLYNEQFF.